This T cell receptor (beta chain) was found in a study of tumor-infiltrating lymphocytes in primary liver carcinoma (dated 2017 in TCRdb). With respect to the entire study: Between late 2015 and March 2016, five patients in China with histopathologically diagnosed primary liver carcinoma had surgical resection. The study combined TCRbeta repertoire sequencing, expression microarrays and whole-exome sequencing across five regions of each liver tumor, with adjacent normal tissue and blood. Repertoires from technical replicates were highly reproducible, with mean shared-clone rates approximately 0.92 and correlation coefficients above 0.98. A total of around 35 specimens from 5 patients, comprising around 25 tumor regions, 5 adjacent noncancerous liver tissues and 5 peripheral blood samples, were covered by TCRbeta repertoire sequencing. The five patients, three men and two women aged 30 to 69 years, had hepatocellular carcinoma (four) or combined HCC and intrahepatic cholangiocarcinoma (one). Samples yielded roughly 3.5 to 8 million productive TCRbeta reads; read depth did not differ significantly between tissue types. The tumors of the five patients were staged as T1-T3 N0M0, with maximum diameters ranging from 4.2 to 10 cm.

The study at large found these results: The study included only five or six patients, and the authors note findings should be validated in a larger study. Because only the TCR beta chain was sequenced and unpaired alpha chains were not captured, true repertoire diversity is likely underestimated. Repertoire overlap was higher between tumor regions (mean about 36%) than tumor-adjacent (approximately 17%) or tumor-blood (approximately 15%) pairs, consistent with antigen-driven expansion. Since the samples were bulk and unsorted, there was no way to compare CD4+ and CD8+ T cell repertoires. Compared with blood, tumors had a significantly larger share of the repertoire taken up by the top 250 clones (p = 0.039).

Blood RNA was extracted from unsorted whole blood using TRIzol reagent, and germline DNA was obtained with the DNeasy Blood & Tissue kit. At the time of sampling, the patients had chronic HBV infection and had not received any treatment. Before surgery, 4 to 5 milliliters of peripheral blood were collected into K2EDTA tubes. Starting from about 500 ng total RNA, TCRbeta-specific cDNA was produced by reverse transcription with a constant-region primer and ProtoScript II reverse transcriptase. Construction of the TCRbeta libraries relied on three nested rounds of multiplex PCR, following a slightly modified ARM-PCR procedure. The first two PCR rounds used multiplex TRBV1-TRBV30 forward primers with a Cbeta reverse primer, each for about 10 cycles. A final 25-cycle PCR with Deep VentR polymerase added sample barcodes and Illumina adapters. Before sequencing, amplicons of 200-500 bp were purified from gel using a QIAquick gel extraction kit. TCRbeta amplicons were sequenced on an Illumina HiSeq 2500 with 250-bp paired-end reads. The original methods were these. Quality trimming of reads was performed with Trimmomatic v0.33, and paired reads were merged with FLASH v1.2.11 so that full CDR3 sequences could be recovered. V, D and J germline segments were assigned to the rearranged TCRbeta sequences by MiGEC v1.2.1b. VDJtools v1.0.0 computed clonotype statistics and Shannon-Wiener diversity indices. Except for diversity analysis, only each sample's 250 most abundant clonotypes were used in subsequent analyses to reduce sampling bias. TCRdb's own reprocessing of the public reads used fastp at Q25 and MiXCR and kept productive beta chains. Identical CDR3 protein sequences are pooled into one entry, listed with their most common genes and DNA. TCRdb assigned the V and J calls; the authors' analysis was not used. This sample has hundreds of thousands of distinct CDR3 sequences in its table, and about 50% of those were observed once. Of the sample, more than 15% is held by the ten largest clones.

Of note for this clonotype: This clone's antigen is unknown. Nothing much larger sits one base from this clone, and base qualities are not available.

The germline V gene (reference sequence) sets CDR1 to MNHNY and CDR2 to SVGAGI. From its cysteine to its phenylalanine, the CDR3 spans 11 amino acids. The CDR3 DNA has 33 bases and is translated from base 1. Cut back by 5 bases and 12 bases, the V and J ends lie 10 bases apart. The chain employs TRBV6-6 and TRBJ1-4, with no confident D gene call. The sequenced sample consisted of peripheral blood. The TCR originated in a woman aged 25 to 39 with primary liver carcinoma and hepatitis B virus infection. Here the CDR3 is given as CASSIFQELFF. The sequenced DNA is TGTGCCAGCAGTATCTTCCAGGAACTGTTTTTT.